Listed below are T cell receptor beta chains from one sample, sequenced in a study of T cell responses to AZD1222 COVID-19 vaccine. Method: immunoSEQ multiplex PCR; TCRdb's copy keeps in-frame clones and lacks some. The sample lists about 270,000 clones, approximately 94% seen once, with 0.5% to 0.7% in the top ten. The specimen was peripheral blood, collected 28 days after the second AZD1222 dose. The receptors shown here come from an adult who received the AZD1222 COVID-19 vaccine. Both conserved end residues are part of each CDR3. Fields, in order: V gene, D gene, J gene, CDR3 length, clone size, CDR3 DNA, CDR3 protein. The D gene is left open where the match is weak. The size entry is marked missing in some rows and otherwise reads once, few, many or a size class.

TRBV28	TRBD1	TRBJ1-2	16	.	TGTGCCAGCAGTCCGATGGGACAGGGGGATAACTATGGCTACACCTTC	CASSPMGQGDNYGYTF
TRBV2	TRBD1	TRBJ1-2	14	.	TGTGCCAGCAGACCAGGACAGGGGGCAATAGGCTACACCTTC	CASRPGQGAIGYTF
TRBV24-1	.	TRBJ2-7	15	.	TGTGCCACCAGTGACACCACTTCCGGAGGCTACGAGCAGTACTTC	CATSDTTSGGYEQYF
TRBV4-2	.	TRBJ2-2	16	.	TGTGCCAGCAGCCAAGACAGGGCGTCTTACACCGGGGAGCTGTTTTTT	CASSQDRASYTGELFF
TRBV15	.	TRBJ1-1	18	.	TGTGCCACCAGCAGAGCTGGCAGGGAGCGAGCGTCGGACACTGAAGCTTTCTTT	CATSRAGRERASDTEAFF
TRBV13	.	TRBJ2-2	13	.	TGTGCCAGCAGCTTATCGTTGAACGGGGAGCTGTTTTTT	CASSLSLNGELFF
TRBV27	TRBD1	TRBJ1-1	13	.	TGTGCCAGCAAGACAGGGTTGAACACTGAAGCTTTCTTT	CASKTGLNTEAFF
TRBV2	.	TRBJ2-7	13	.	TGTGCCAGCACCTTGATGAGCTCCTACGAGCAGTACTTC	CASTLMSSYEQYF
TRBV4-3	.	TRBJ2-5	14	.	TGCGCCAGCAGCCAAGATCGGGGGAAAACGACCCAGTACTTC	CASSQDRGKTTQYF
TRBV5-1	TRBD2	TRBJ2-3	15	.	TGCGCCAGCAGCTCATTAGCGGGGGGAATAGATACGCAGTATTTT	CASSSLAGGIDTQYF
TRBV12-5	TRBD1	TRBJ1-2	13	.	TGTGCTAGTGGTTGGTCAGGGGGCAAAGGCTACACCTTC	CASGWSGGKGYTF
TRBV5-1	.	TRBJ1-5	13	.	TGCGCCAGCAGGGCGGAGGGTAATCAGCCCCAGCATTTT	CASRAEGNQPQHF
TRBV5-1	.	TRBJ1-5	14	.	TGCGCCAGCAGCCCAACAGGGAGAGGTCAGCCCCAGCATTTT	CASSPTGRGQPQHF
TRBV5-5	.	TRBJ1-1	12	.	TGTGCCAGCAGCTTACGGCGGACTGAAGCTTTCTTT	CASSLRRTEAFF
TRBV14	TRBD1	TRBJ2-1	16	.	TGTGCCAGCAGCCGTTACCGGGACAGGGGAAGGCATGAGCAGTTCTTC	CASSRYRDRGRHEQFF
TRBV5-4	TRBD2	TRBJ2-3	16	.	TGTGCCAGCAGCTTTAGGCAGCGGGGGAACACAGATACGCAGTATTTT	CASSFRQRGNTDTQYF
TRBV7-9	.	TRBJ1-6	15	.	TGTGCCAGCAGCTTAGTGGAGGGGTCTGATTCACCCCTCCACTTT	CASSLVEGSDSPLHF
TRBV6-1	TRBD1	TRBJ1-5	16	.	TGTGCCAGCAGTGAATTTAGGACAGGGGGCCTCCCGCCCCAGCATTTT	CASSEFRTGGLPPQHF
TRBV20-1	TRBD2	TRBJ2-7	14	once	TGCAGTGCTAGTTATCCTAGCGGGAGAGACGAGCAGTACTTC	CSASYPSGRDEQYF
TRBV9	.	TRBJ2-7	15	.	TGTGCCAGCAGCGTAGCCGGGACAAACACCTACGAGCAGTACTTC	CASSVAGTNTYEQYF
TRBV2	.	TRBJ1-1	14	.	TGTGCCAGCAGTGTTTCGGGACAGAACACTGAAGCTTTCTTT	CASSVSGQNTEAFF
TRBV10-3	TRBD2	TRBJ2-7	21	.	TGTGCCATCAGTGGCGCGGGGTCGAGCAGGCCTAGCGGGGGGCCATTCTACGAGCAGTACTTC	CAISGAGSSRPSGGPFYEQYF
TRBV3-1/TRBV3-2	.	TRBJ2-1	14	.	TGTGCCAGCACCTCTCATGACAGCTACAATGAGCAGTTCTTC	CASTSHDSYNEQFF
TRBV27	.	TRBJ2-3	13	.	TGTGCCAGCAGTTTGTATGGTGAAGATACGCAGTATTTT	CASSLYGEDTQYF
TRBV18	.	TRBJ1-5	15	.	TGTGCCAGCTCACCACAGGGAATGGGCAATCAGCCCCAGCATTTT	CASSPQGMGNQPQHF
TRBV25-1	.	TRBJ1-4	13	few	TGTGCCAGCAGTGACCGAGCTAAAGAAAAACTGTTTTTT	CASSDRAKEKLFF
TRBV20-1	.	TRBJ2-1	14	.	TGCAGCGCTAGTAGGGCCAGCTCCTACAATGAGCAGTTCTTC	CSASRASSYNEQFF
TRBV18	.	TRBJ1-2	14	once	TGTGCCAGCTCACCAGGGCCCAACCGGAATGGCTACACCTTC	CASSPGPNRNGYTF
TRBV29-1	TRBD2	TRBJ2-1	16	.	TGCAGCGTTGACAAGACTAGCGGGAGATCCTACAATGAGCAGTTCTTC	CSVDKTSGRSYNEQFF
TRBV11-2	TRBD2	TRBJ2-3	15	.	TGTGCCAGCAGCTTTATTTACCGGCGGGGGGATACGCAGTATTTT	CASSFIYRRGDTQYF
TRBV11-2	.	TRBJ1-1	12	.	TGTGCCAGCAGCTTTAGACCAAGAGGAGCTTTCTTT	CASSFRPRGAFF
TRBV2	.	TRBJ2-6	15	once	TGTGCCAGCAGTGAAGCGGACCTGGCCATCAACGTCCTGACTTTC	CASSEADLAINVLTF
TRBV10-3	.	TRBJ2-7	13	.	TGTGCCATCAGTGCAGGGACCGCGGCAGAGCAGTACTTC	CAISAGTAAEQYF
TRBV3-1/TRBV3-2	.	TRBJ2-5	14	.	TGTGCCAGCAGCCTTAGAGGGGTTAGTGAGACCCAGTACTTC	CASSLRGVSETQYF
TRBV27	.	TRBJ2-6	14	.	TGTGCCTCCGGCGGCCCCCCTGGGGCCAACGTCCTGACTTTC	CASGGPPGANVLTF
TRBV27	.	TRBJ1-1	13	.	TGTGCCAGCAGTCATACAGAGAACACTGAAGCTTTCTTT	CASSHTENTEAFF
TRBV5-8	TRBD2	TRBJ2-3	15	.	TGTGCCAGCAGCCGGGGGGGGCGACTGGGAGATACGCAGTATTTT	CASSRGGRLGDTQYF
TRBV27	.	TRBJ2-3	13	.	TGTGCCAGCTACGGGACAAACACAGATACGCAGTATTTT	CASYGTNTDTQYF
TRBV5-1	.	TRBJ1-1	15	.	TGCGCCAGCAGCTTGGATCGGCCCCATCACACTGAAGCTTTCTTT	CASSLDRPHHTEAFF
TRBV7-8	.	TRBJ2-1	14	once	TGTGCCAGCAGCCCGTCTACGGGGGGCTATGAGCAGTTCTTC	CASSPSTGGYEQFF
TRBV6-5	TRBD2	TRBJ2-1	13	.	TGTGCCAGCATGATAGCGGGGTACAATGAGCAGTTCTTC	CASMIAGYNEQFF
TRBV7-9	.	TRBJ2-5	11	once	TGTGCCAGCAGCTTAGTGGAGACCCAGTACTTC	CASSLVETQYF
TRBV28	.	TRBJ1-5	10	.	TGTGCCAGCAGTGGCCAGCCCCAGCATTTT	CASSGQPQHF
TRBV13	.	TRBJ2-1	13	once	TGTGCCAGCAGCCCGTCCCTCTACAATGAGCAGTTCTTC	CASSPSLYNEQFF
TRBV5-4	.	TRBJ2-7	13	.	TGTGCCAGCAGCTTGCTGGGCTCCTACGAGCAGTACTTC	CASSLLGSYEQYF
TRBV7-8	TRBD1	TRBJ2-1	16	.	TGTGCCAGCAGGTCCTCCGGGACAGGGTTTCGGAATGAGCAGTTCTTC	CASRSSGTGFRNEQFF